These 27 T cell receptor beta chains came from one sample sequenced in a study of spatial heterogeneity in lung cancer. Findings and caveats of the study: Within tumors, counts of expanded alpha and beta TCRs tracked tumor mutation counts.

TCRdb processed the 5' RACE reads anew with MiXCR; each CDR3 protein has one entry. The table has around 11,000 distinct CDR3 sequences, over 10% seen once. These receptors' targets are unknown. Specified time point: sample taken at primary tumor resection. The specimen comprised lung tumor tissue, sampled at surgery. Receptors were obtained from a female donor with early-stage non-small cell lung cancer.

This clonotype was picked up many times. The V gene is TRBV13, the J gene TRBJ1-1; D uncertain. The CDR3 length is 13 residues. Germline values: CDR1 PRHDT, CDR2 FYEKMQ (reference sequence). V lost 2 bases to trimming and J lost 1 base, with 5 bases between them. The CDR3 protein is CASSLQANTEAFF. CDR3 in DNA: TGTGCCAGCAGCTTACAGGCGAACACTGAAGCTTTCTTT.

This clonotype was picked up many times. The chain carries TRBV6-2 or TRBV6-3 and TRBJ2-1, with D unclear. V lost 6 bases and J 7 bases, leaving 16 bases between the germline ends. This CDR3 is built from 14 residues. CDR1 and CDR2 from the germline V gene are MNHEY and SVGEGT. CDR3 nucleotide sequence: TGTGCCAGCAGCCAACAAAGAGTAGGGAATGAGCAGTTCTTC. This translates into CASSQQRVGNEQFF.

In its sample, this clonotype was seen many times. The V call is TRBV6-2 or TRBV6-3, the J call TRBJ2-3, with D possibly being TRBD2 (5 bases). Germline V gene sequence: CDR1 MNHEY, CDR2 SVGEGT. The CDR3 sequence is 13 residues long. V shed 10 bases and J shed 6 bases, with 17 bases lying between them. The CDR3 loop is CATSRTPGDTQYF. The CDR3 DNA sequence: TGTGCCACCAGCAGGACTCCGGGGGATACGCAGTATTTT.

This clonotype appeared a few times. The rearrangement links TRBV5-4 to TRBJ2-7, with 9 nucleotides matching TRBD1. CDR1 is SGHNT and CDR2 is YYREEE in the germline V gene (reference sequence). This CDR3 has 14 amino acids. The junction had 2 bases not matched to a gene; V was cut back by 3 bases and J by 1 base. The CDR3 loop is CASSSDRGSYEQYF. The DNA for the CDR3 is TGTGCCAGCAGCTCGGACAGGGGTTCCTACGAGCAGTACTTC. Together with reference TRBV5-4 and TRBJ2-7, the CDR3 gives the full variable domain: ETGVTQSPTHLIKTRGQQVTLRCSSQSGHNTVSWYQQALGQGPQFIFQYYREEENGRGNFPPRFSGLQFPNYSSELNVNALELDDSALYLCASSSDRGSYEQYFGPGTRLTVT.

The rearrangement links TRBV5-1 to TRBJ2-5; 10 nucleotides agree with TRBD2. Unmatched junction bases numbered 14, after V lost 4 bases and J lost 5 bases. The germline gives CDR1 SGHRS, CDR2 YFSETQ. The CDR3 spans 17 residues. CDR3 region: CASSLAGSLAGDETQYF. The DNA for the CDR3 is TGCGCCAGCAGCCTGGCAGGTTCGCTAGCGGGAGATGAGACCCAGTACTTC.

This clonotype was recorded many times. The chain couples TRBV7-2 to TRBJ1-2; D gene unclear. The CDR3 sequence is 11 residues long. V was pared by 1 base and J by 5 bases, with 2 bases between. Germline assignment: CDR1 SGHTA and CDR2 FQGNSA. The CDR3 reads CASSLEYGYTF. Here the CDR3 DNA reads TGTGCCAGCAGCTTAGAATATGGCTACACCTTC.

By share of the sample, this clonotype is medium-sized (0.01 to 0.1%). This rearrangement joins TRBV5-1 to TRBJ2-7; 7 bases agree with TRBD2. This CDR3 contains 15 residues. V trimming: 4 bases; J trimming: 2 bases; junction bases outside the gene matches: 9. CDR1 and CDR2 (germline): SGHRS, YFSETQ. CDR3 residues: CASSARASGPYEQYF. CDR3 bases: TGCGCCAGCAGCGCCCGGGCTAGCGGTCCCTACGAGCAGTACTTC.

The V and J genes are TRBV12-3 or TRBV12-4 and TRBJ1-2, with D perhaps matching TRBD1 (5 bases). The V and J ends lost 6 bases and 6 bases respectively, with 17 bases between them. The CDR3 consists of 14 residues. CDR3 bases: TGTGCCAGCAGCCCACAACGGGACGGAAATGGCTACACCTTC. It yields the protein CASSPQRDGNGYTF.

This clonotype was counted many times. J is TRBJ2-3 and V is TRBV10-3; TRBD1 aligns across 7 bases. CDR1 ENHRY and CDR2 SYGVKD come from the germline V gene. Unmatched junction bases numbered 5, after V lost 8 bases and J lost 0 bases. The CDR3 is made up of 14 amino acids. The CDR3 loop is CAISDRVSTDTQYF. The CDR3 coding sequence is TGTGCCATCTCCGACAGGGTTAGCACAGATACGCAGTATTTT.

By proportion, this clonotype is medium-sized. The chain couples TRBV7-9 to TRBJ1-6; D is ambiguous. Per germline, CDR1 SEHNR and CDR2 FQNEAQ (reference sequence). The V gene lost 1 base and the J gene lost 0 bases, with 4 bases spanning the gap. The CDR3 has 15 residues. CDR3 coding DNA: TGTGCCAGCAGCTTAGGGAGCTCCTATAATTCACCCCTCCACTTT. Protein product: CASSLGSSYNSPLHF.

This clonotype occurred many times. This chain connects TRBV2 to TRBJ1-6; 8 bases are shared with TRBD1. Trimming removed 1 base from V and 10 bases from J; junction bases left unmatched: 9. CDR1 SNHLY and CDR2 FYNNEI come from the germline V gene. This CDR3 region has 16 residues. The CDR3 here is CASSEGFTGGISPLHF. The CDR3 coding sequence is TGTGCCAGCAGTGAAGGATTCACAGGGGGTATCTCACCCCTCCACTTT.

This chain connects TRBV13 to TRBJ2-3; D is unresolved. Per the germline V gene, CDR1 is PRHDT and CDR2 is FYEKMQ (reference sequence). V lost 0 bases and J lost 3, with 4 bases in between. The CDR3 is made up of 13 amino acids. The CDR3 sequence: CASSLGQTDTQYF. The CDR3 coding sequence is TGTGCCAGCAGCTTAGGCCAGACAGATACGCAGTATTTT.

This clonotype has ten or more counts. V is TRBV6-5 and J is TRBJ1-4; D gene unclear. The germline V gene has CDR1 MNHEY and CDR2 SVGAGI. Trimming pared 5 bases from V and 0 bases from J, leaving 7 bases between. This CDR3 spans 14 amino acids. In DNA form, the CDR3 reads TGTGCCAGCAGTCCGACTTCAACTAATGAAAAACTGTTTTTT. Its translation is CASSPTSTNEKLFF.

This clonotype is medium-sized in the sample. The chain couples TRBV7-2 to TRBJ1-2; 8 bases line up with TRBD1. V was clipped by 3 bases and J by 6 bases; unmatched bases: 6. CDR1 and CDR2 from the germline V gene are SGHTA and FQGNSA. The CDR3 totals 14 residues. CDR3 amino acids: CASSFWTGTHGYTF. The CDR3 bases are TGTGCCAGCAGCTTCTGGACAGGGACGCATGGCTACACCTTC.

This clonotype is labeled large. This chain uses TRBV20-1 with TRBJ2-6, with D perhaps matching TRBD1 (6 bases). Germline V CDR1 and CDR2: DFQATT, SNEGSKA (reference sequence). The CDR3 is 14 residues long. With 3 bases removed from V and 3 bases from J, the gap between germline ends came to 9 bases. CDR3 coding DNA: TGCAGTGCTAGCCAGGGGTATGGGGCCAACGTCCTGACTTTC. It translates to CSASQGYGANVLTF.

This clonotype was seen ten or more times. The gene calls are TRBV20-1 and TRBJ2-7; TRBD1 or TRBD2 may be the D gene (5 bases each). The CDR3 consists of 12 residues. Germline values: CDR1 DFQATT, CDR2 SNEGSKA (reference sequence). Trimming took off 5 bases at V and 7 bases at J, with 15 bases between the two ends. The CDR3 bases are TGCAGTGCTGACCCCTCGGGACGGGAGCAGTACTTC. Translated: CSADPSGREQYF.

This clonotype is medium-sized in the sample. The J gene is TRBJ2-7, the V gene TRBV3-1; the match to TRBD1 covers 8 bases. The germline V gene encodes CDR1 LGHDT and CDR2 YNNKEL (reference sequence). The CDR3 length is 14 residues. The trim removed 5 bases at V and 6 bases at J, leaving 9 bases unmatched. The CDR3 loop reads CASSFRTGLSEQYF. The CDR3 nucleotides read TGTGCCAGCAGCTTTAGGACAGGGTTAAGCGAGCAGTACTTC.

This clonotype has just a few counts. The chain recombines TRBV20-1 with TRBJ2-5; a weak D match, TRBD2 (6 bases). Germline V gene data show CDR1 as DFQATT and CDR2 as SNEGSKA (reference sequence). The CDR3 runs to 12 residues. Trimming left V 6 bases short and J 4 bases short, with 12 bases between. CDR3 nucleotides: TGCAGTGCCCAACTAGCAAGAGAGACCCAGTACTTC. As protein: CSAQLARETQYF.

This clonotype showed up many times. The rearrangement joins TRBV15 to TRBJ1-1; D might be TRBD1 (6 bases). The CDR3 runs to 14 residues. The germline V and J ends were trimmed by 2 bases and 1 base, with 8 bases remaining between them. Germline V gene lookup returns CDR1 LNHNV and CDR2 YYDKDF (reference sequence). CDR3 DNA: TGTGCCACCAGCAGAAAACAGGGGAACACTGAAGCTTTCTTT. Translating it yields CATSRKQGNTEAFF.

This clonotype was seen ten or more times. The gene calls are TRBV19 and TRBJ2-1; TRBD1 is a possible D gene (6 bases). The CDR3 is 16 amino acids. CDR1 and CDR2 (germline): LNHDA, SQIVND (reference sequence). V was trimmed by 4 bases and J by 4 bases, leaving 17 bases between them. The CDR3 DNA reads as TGTGCCAGTAGTAACCCAGCAGGGGTAGGGTACAATGAGCAGTTCTTC. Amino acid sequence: CASSNPAGVGYNEQFF.

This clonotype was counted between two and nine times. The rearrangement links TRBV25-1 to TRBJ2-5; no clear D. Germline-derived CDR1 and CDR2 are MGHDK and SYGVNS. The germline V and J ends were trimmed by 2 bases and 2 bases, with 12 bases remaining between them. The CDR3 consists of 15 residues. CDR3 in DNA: TGTGCCAGCAGTGAACCTTACTACCCGCAAGAGACCCAGTACTTC. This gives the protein CASSEPYYPQETQYF.

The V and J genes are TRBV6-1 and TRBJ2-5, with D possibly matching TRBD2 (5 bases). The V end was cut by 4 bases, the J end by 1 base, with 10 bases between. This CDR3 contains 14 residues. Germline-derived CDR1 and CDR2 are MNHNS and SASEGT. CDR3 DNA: TGTGCCAGCAGTGCGACCGCGGGCCAAGAGACCCAGTACTTC. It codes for CASSATAGQETQYF.

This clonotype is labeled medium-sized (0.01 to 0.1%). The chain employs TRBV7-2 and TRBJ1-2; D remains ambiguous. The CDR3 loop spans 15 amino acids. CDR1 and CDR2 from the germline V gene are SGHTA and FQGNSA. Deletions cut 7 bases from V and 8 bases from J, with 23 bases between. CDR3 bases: TGTGCCAGCAAACTGATAGGGTTCGGGTCGGACGGCTACACCTTC. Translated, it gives CASKLIGFGSDGYTF.

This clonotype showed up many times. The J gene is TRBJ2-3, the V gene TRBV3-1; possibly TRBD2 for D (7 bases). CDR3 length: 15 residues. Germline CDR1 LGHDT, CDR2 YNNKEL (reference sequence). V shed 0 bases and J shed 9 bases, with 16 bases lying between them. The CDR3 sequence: CASSQDTGREGTQYF. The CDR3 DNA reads TGTGCCAGCAGCCAAGATACAGGGAGGGAGGGGACGCAGTATTTT.

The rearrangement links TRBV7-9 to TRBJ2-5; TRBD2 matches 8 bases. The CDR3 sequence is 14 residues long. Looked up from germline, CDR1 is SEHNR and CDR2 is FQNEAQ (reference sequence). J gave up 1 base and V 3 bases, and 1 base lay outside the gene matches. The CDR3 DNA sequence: TGTGCCAGCAGCTTCAGCGGGAGCCAAGAGACCCAGTACTTC. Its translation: CASSFSGSQETQYF.

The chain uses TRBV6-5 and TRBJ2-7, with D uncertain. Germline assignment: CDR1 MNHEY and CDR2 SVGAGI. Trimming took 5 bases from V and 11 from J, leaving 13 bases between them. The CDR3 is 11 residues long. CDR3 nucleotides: TGTGCCAGCAGTGATTTGGCGTACGAGTACTTC. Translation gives CASSDLAYEYF.

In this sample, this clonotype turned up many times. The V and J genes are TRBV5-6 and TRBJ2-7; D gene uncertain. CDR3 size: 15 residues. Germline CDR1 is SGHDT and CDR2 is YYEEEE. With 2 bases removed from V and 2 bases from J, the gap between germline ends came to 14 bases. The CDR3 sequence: CASSFGSFPPYEQYF. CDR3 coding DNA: TGTGCCAGCAGCTTCGGGTCTTTCCCACCCTACGAGCAGTACTTC. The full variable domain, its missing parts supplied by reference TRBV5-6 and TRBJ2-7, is DAGVTQSPTHLIKTRGQQVTLRCSPKSGHDTVSWYQQALGQGPQFIFQYYEEEERQRGNFPDRFSGHQFPNYSSELNVNALLLGDSALYLCASSFGSFPPYEQYFGPGTRLTVT.